What follows describes a single T cell receptor (beta chain). Its antigen is still unknown. The junction shows a germline mismatch at one end, possibly a read error. This entry belongs to a study of blood T cells in healthy people across ages. Overall study results and limits: In these data, TCR beta diversity tracked strongly with naive T cell percentage.

A J-beta primer mix and a sample-barcoded 5' primer were used in a second PCR of roughly 6 to 11 cycles. TCRdb passed the 5' RACE reads through MiXCR, listing each CDR3 protein once. The table records hundreds of thousands of distinct CDR3 sequences, roughly 50% of them present only once. The amount of total RNA extracted per sample was at least 6 micrograms. The sequenced sample was blood. The sequence was collected from a man of 80 years or more in good health.

This CDR3 is CASSLEGGYNEKFF. The CDR3 coding sequence is TGCGCCAGCAGCTTGGAGGGGGGGTACAATGAGAAGTTCTTC. The J gene is TRBJ2-1, the V gene TRBV5-1, with TRBD2 as a possible D gene (7 bases). The CDR3 spans 14 residues. CDR1 SGHRS and CDR2 YFSETQ come from the germline V gene.